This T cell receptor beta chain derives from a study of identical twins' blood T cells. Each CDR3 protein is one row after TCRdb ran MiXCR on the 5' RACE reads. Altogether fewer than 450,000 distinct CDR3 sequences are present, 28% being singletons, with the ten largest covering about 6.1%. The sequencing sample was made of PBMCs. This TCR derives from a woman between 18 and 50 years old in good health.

DNA for the CDR3: TGTGCCAGCAATACAGGGTTTAACTATGGCTACACCTTC. It specifies CASNTGFNYGYTF. The chain employs TRBV9 and TRBJ1-2; maybe TRBD1 (6 bases). V was trimmed by 6 bases and J by 1 base, leaving 10 bases between them. The CDR3 runs 13 residues. The germline gives CDR1 SGDLS, CDR2 YYNGEE. Using reference TRBV9 and TRBJ1-2 for the parts outside the CDR3, the full variable domain is DSGVTQTPKHLITATGQRVTLRCSPRSGDLSVYWYQQSLDQGLQFLIQYYNGEERAKGNILERFSAQQFPDLHSELNLSSLELGDSALYFCASNTGFNYGYTFGSGTRLTVV.